The clone carrying this TCR beta chain was counted a few times. Antigen specificity is unknown. TCRdb reanalysed the reads using MiXCR and keeps one entry per CDR3 protein. The sample lists about 920,000 distinct CDR3 sequences; less than 40% were seen once. This CDR3 spans 15 amino acids. V was pared by 2 bases and J by 1 base, with 11 bases between. Germline V lookup: CDR1 MNHEY, CDR2 SMNVEV (reference sequence). This entry comes from a study of T cell repertoires in cytomegalovirus infection. Study background: Indicated by public TCR beta signatures were CMV infection and matching HLA type.

Study-wide points: The ex vivo response was dominated by HLA-C-restricted CMV-specific TCR beta clonotypes.

The chain recombines TRBV27 with TRBJ1-1; D gene uncertain. The material sequenced was cultured CD8+ T cells from PBMCs, taken from culture after CMV antigen stimulation. This sequence originates from a human donor in good health (CMV status not recorded). Some clones in this sample may be carry-over from other donors' samples. CDR3 residues: CASSLSRGKNTEAFF. CDR3 in DNA: TGTGCCAGCAGTTTAAGTCGGGGAAAGAACACTGAAGCTTTCTTT.